The source of this TCR beta chain is a study of blood T cell repertoires in COVID-19. Repertoires were generated with immunoSEQ multiplex PCR, while TCRdb's copy carries only in-frame clones and drops some. The sample lists 300,000 to 400,000 clones; around 85% were seen once. The V end lost 2 bases, the J end lost 3 bases, and 8 bases lay between the germline ends. Germline V CDR1 and CDR2: SGHRS, YFSETQ. The CDR3 loop spans 13 amino acids. This clone has a single count. Sequencing was performed on PBMCs or T cells enriched from blood (not recorded which). This sequence was found in a young woman who had been exposed to COVID-19. V gene TRBV5-1 combines with J gene TRBJ1-2; D gene ambiguous. This CDR3 reads CASSFNRDYGYTF. The CDR3 DNA sequence: TGCGCCAGCAGCTTCAACCGGGACTATGGCTACACCTTC.